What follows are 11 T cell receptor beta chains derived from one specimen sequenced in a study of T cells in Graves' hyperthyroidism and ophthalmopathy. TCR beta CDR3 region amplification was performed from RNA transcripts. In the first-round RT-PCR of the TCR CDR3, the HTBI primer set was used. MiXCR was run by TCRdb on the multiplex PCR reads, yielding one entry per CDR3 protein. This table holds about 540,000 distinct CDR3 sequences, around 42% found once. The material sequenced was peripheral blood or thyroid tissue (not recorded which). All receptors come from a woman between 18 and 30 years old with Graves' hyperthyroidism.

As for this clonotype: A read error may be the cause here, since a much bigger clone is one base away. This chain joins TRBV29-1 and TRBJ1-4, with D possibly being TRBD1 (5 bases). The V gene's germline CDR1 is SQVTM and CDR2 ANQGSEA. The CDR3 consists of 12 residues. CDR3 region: CSVGDGNKKLFF. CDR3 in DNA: TGCAGCGTTGGGGACGGTAATAAAAAACTGTTTTTT.

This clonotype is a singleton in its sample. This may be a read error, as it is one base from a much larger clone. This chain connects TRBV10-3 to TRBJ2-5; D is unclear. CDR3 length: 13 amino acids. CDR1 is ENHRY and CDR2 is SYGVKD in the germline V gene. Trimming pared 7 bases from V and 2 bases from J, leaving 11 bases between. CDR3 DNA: TGTGCCATCAAGGTTCAGGCGCAAGAGACCCAGTACTTC. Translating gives CAIKVQAQETQYF.

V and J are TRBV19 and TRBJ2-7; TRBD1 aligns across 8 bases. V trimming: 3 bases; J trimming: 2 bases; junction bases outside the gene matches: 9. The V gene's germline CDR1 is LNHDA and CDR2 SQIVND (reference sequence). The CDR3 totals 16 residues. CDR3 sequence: CASSIGGGQGAYEQYF. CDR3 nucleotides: TGTGCCAGTAGTATCGGAGGTGGACAGGGCGCCTACGAGCAGTACTTC.

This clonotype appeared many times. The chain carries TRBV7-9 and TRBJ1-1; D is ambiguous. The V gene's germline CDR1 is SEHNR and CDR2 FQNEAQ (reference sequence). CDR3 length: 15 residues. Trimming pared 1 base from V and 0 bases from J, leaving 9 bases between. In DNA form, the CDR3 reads TGTGCCAGCAGCTTAGTTGTCGGTATGAACACTGAAGCTTTCTTT. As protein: CASSLVVGMNTEAFF.

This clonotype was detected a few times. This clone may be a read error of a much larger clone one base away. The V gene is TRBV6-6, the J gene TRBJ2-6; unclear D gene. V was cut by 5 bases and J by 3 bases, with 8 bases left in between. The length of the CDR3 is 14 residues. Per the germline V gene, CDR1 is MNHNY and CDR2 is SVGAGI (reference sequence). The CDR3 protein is CASSPDGGANVLTF. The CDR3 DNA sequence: TGTGCCAGCAGTCCAGATGGTGGGGCCAACGTCCTGACTTTC.

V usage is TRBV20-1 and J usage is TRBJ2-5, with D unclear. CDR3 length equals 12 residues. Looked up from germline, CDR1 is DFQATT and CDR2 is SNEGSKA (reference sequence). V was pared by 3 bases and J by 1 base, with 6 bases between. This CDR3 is CSASYGQETQYF. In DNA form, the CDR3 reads TGCAGTGCTAGCTACGGCCAAGAGACCCAGTACTTC.

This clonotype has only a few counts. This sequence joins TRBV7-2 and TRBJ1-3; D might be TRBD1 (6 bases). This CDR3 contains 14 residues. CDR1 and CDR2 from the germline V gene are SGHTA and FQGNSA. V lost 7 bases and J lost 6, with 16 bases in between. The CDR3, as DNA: TGTGCCAGCAACCGACAGGACGTACAAAACACCATATATTTT. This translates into CASNRQDVQNTIYF.

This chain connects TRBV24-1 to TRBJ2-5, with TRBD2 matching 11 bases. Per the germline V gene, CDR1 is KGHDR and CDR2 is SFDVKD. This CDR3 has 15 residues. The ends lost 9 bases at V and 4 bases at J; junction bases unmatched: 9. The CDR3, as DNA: TGTGCCACCCGGGTTAGCGGGAGGGCCAGAGAGACCCAGTACTTC. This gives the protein CATRVSGRARETQYF.

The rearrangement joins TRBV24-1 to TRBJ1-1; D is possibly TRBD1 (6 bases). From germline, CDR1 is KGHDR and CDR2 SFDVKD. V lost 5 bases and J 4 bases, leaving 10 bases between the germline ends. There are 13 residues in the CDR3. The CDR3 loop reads CATSAGGGTEAFF. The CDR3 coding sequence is TGTGCCACCAGTGCCGGAGGGGGCACTGAAGCTTTCTTT.

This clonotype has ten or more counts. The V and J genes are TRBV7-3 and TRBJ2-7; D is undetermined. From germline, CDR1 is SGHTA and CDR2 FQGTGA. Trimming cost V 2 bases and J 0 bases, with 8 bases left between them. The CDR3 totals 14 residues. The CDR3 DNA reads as TGTGCCAGCAGCTTATCGGGCTACTCCTACGAGCAGTACTTC. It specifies CASSLSGYSYEQYF.

This chain's CDR3 is CASQFSRGNQPQHF. The CDR3 region has the DNA TGTGCCAGCCAGTTTTCTAGGGGCAATCAGCCCCAGCATTTT. The chain uses TRBV12-3 or TRBV12-4 and TRBJ1-5; D uncertain. Trimming removed 8 bases at V and 2 bases at J, with 13 bases between. CDR3 size: 14 residues.